This T cell receptor beta chain was sequenced in a study of Graves' ophthalmopathy and Graves' hyperthyroidism. Turning to the study itself: Peripheral blood was obtained at first diagnosis, ahead of any treatment.

The germline V gene encodes CDR1 LNHDA and CDR2 SQIVND (reference sequence). This CDR3 has 14 amino acids. Trimming removed 1 base at V and 0 bases at J, with 7 bases between. Ophthalmopathy donors' eye disease showed moderate-to-severe activity, CAS of at least 3, NOSPECS of at least 4 and duration under 3 months. Uncontrolled infections, other autoimmune diseases, pregnancy or lactation barred patients from enrollment. Orbital computed tomography and thyroid ultrasound, along with TRAb, serum thyroxine and clinical symptoms, underpinned diagnosis. RNA transcripts were the template, and TCR beta CDR3 regions were amplified from them. HTBI primers were used in a first-round RT-PCR, which preceded a second-round multiplex PCR. TCRdb reanalysed the multiplex PCR reads using MiXCR and keeps one entry per CDR3 protein. The profile shows roughly 170,000 distinct CDR3 sequences, under 45% of them singletons.

Sequencing was performed on peripheral blood. This TCR was recovered from a man aged 25-45 years with Graves' ophthalmopathy. The rearrangement joins TRBV19 to TRBJ2-7; D ambiguous. For the CDR3, the DNA is TGTGCCAGTAGTATAGGGTACGGCTCCTACGAGCAGTACTTC. Amino acids: CASSIGYGSYEQYF. Variable domain in full (rest from reference TRBV19 and TRBJ2-7): DGGITQSPKYLFRKEGQNVTLSCEQNLNHDAMYWYRQDPGQGLRLIYYSQIVNDFQKGDIAEGYSVSREKKESFPLTVTSAQKNPTAFYLCASSIGYGSYEQYFGPGTRLTVT.